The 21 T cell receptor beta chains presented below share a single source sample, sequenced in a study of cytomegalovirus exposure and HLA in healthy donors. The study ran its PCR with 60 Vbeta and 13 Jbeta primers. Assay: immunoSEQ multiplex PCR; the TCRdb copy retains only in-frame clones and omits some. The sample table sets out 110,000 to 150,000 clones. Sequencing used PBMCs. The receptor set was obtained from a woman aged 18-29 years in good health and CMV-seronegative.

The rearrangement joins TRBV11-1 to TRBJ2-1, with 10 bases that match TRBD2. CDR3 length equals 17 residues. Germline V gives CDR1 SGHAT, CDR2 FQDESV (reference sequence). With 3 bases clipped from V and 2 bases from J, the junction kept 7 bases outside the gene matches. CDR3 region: CASSFGLAEGPYNEQFF. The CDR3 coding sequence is TGTGCCAGCAGCTTCGGACTAGCGGAAGGACCCTACAATGAGCAGTTCTTC.

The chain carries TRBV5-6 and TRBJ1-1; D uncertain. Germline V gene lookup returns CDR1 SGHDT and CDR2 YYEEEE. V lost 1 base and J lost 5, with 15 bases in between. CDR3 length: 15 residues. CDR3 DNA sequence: TGTGCCAGCAGCTTGTACGCCACTACGAGGACTGAAGCTTTCTTT. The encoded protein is CASSLYATTRTEAFF.

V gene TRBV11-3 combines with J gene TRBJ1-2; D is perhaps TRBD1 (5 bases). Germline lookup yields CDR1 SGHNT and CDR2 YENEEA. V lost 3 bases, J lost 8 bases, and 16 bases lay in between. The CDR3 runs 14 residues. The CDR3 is CASSFTESGFGYTF. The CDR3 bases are TGTGCCAGCAGCTTTACGGAATCAGGGTTCGGCTACACCTTC.

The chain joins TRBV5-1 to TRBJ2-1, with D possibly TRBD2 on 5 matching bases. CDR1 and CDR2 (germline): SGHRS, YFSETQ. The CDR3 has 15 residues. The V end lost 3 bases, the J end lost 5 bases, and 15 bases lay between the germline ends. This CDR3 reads CASSSRWTANNEQFF. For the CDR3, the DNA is TGCGCCAGCAGCTCGCGATGGACTGCGAACAATGAGCAGTTCTTC.

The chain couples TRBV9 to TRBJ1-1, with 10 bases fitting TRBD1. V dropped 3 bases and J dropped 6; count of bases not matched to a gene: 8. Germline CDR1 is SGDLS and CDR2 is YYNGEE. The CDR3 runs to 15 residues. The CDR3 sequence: CASSASTGGDPEAFF. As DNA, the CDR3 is TGTGCCAGCAGCGCATCGACAGGGGGCGATCCTGAAGCTTTCTTT.

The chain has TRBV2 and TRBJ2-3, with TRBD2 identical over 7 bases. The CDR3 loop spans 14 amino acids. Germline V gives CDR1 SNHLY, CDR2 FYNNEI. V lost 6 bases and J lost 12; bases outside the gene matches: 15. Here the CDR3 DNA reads TGTGCCAGCAGATTGGGCGGGAGAAGCAGCCCCCAGTATTTT. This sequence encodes CASRLGGRSSPQYF. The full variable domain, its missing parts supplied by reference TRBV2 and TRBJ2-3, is EPEVTQTPSHQVTQMGQEVILRCVPISNHLYFYWYRQILGQKVEFLVSFYNNEISEKSEIFDDQFSVERPDGSNFTLKIRSTKLEDSAMYFCASRLGGRSSPQYFGPGTRLTVL.

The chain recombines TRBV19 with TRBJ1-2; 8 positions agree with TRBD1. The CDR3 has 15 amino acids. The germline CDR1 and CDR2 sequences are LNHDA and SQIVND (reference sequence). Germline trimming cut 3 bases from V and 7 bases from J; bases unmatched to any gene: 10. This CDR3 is CASSISVAGGAGYTF. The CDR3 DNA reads TGTGCCAGTAGTATTTCTGTGGCAGGGGGCGCTGGCTACACCTTC. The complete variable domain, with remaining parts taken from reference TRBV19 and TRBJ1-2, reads DGGITQSPKYLFRKEGQNVTLSCEQNLNHDAMYWYRQDPGQGLRLIYYSQIVNDFQKGDIAEGYSVSREKKESFPLTVTSAQKNPTAFYLCASSISVAGGAGYTFGSGTRLTVV.

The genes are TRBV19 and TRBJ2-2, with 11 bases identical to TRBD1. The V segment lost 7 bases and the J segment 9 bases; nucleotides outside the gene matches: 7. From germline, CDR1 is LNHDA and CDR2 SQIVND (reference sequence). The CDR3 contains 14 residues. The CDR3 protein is CASNLDRGRRELFF. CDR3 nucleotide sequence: TGTGCCAGTAATTTGGACAGGGGGCGCAGGGAGCTGTTTTTT.

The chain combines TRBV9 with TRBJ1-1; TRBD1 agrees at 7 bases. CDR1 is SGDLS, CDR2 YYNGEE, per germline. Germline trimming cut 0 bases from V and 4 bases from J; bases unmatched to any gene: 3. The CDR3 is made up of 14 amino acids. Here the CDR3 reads CASSVAPGGTEAFF. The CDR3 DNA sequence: TGTGCCAGCAGCGTAGCACCAGGGGGCACTGAAGCTTTCTTT. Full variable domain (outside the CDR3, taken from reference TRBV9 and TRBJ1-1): DSGVTQTPKHLITATGQRVTLRCSPRSGDLSVYWYQQSLDQGLQFLIQYYNGEERAKGNILERFSAQQFPDLHSELNLSSLELGDSALYFCASSVAPGGTEAFFGQGTRLTVV.

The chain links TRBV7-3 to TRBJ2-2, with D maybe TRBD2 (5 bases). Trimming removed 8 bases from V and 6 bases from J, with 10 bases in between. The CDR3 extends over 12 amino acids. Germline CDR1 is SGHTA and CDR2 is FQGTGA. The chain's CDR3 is CASRLGAGELFF. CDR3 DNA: TGTGCCAGCCGTCTCGGGGCCGGGGAGCTGTTTTTT.

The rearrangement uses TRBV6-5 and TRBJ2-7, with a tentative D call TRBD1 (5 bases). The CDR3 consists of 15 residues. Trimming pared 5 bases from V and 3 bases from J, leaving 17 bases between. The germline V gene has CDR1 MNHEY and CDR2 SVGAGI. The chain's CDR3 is CASSPGFSKHYEQYF. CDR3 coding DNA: TGTGCCAGCAGTCCAGGGTTCTCCAAACACTACGAGCAGTACTTC.

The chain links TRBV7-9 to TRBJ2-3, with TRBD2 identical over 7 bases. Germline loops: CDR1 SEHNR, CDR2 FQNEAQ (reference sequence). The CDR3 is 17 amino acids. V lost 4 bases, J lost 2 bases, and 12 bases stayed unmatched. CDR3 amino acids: CASSSPLGGRSTDTQYF. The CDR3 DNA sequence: TGTGCCAGCAGCTCCCCCCTTGGCGGGAGATCCACAGATACGCAGTATTTT.

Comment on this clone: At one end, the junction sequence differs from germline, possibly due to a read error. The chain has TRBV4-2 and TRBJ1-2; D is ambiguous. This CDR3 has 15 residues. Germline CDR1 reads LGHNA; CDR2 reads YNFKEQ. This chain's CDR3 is CASSPSPPRLYGCTF. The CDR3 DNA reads TGTGCCAGCAGCCCATCCCCCCCCAGGCTGTATGGCTGCACCTTC.

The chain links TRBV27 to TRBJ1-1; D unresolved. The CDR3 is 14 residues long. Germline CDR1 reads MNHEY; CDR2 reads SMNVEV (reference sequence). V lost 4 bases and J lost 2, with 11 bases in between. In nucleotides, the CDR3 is TGTGCCAGCAGTTGGGTGGCGGGTAACACTGAAGCTTTCTTT. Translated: CASSWVAGNTEAFF.

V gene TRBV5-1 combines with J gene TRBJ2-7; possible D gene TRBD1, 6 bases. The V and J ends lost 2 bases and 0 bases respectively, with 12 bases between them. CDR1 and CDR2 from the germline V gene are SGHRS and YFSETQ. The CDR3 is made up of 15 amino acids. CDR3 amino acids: CASSLRTVGSYEQYF. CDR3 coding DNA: TGCGCCAGCAGCTTAAGGACAGTGGGCTCCTACGAGCAGTACTTC.

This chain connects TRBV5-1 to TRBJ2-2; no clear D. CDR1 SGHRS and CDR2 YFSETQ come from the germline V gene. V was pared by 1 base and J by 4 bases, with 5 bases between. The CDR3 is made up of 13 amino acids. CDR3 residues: CASSLPGTGELFF. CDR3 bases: TGCGCCAGCAGCTTGCCAGGCACCGGGGAGCTGTTTTTT. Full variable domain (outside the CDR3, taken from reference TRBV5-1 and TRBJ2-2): KAGVTQTPRYLIKTRGQQVTLSCSPISGHRSVSWYQQTPGQGLQFLFEYFSETQRNKGNFPGRFSGRQFSNSRSEMNVSTLELGDSALYLCASSLPGTGELFFGEGSRLTVL.

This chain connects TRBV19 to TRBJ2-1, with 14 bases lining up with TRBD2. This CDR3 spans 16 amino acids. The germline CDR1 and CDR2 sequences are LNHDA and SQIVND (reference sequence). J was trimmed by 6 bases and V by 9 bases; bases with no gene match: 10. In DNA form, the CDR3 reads TGTGCCAGCAAGCAGGGGACTAGCGGGAGCCCCAATGAGCAGTTCTTC. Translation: CASKQGTSGSPNEQFF.

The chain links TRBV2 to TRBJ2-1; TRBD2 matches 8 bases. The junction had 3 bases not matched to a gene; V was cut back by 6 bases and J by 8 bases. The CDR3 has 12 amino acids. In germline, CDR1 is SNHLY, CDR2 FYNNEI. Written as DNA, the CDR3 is TGTGCCAGCAGGGCGGGACTAGATGAGCAGTTCTTC. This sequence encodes CASRAGLDEQFF.

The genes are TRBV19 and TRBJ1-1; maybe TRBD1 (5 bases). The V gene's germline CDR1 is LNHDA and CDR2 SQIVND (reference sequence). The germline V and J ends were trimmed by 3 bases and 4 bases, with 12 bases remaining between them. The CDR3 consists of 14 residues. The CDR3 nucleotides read TGTGCCAGTAGTATTGCCGGGGGGAGCACTGAAGCTTTCTTT. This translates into CASSIAGGSTEAFF.

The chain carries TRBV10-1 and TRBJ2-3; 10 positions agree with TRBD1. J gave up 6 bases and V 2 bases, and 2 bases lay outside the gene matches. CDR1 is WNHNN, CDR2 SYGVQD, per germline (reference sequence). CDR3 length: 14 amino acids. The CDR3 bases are TGCGCCAGCAGTGAGGGACAGGGGGTGGATACGCAGTATTTT. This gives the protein CASSEGQGVDTQYF.

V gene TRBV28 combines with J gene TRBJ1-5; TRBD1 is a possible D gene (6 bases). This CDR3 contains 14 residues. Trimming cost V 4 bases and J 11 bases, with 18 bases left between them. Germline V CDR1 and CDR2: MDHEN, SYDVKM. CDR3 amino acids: CASSSQGSNWAQHF. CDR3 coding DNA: TGTGCCAGCAGTTCTCAGGGGTCCAATTGGGCCCAGCATTTT.